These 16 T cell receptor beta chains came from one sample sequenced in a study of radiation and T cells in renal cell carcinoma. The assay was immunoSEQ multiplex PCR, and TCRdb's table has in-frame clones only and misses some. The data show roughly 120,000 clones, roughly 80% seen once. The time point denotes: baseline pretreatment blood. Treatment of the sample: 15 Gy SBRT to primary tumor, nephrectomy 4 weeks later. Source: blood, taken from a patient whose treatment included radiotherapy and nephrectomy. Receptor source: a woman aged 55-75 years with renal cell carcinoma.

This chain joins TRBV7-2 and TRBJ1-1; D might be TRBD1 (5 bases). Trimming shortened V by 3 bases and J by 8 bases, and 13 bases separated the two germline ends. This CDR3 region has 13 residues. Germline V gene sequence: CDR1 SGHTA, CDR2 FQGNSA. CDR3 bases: TGTGCCAGCAGCTTCGACCTGGGGACCGAAGCTTTCTTT. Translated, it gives CASSFDLGTEAFF.

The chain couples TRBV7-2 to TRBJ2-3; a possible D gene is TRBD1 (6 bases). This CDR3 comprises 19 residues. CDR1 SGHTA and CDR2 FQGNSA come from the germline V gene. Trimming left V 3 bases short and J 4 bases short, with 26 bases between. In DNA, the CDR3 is TGTGCCAGCAGCTTGAGTCGGTTTTCTGACAGGTCCCATTCAGATACGCAGTATTTT. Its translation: CASSLSRFSDRSHSDTQYF.

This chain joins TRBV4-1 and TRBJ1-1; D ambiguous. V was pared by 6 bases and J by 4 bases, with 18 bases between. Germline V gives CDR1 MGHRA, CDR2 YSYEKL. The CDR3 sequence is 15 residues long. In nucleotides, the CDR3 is TGCGCCAGCAGTCCAAGAGACCTGCGGAGCACTGAAGCTTTCTTT. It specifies CASSPRDLRSTEAFF.

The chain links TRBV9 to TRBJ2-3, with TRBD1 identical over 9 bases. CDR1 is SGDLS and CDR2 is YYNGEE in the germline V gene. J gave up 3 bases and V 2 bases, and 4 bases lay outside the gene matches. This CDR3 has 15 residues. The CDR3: CASSVGQGGTDTQYF. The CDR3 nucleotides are TGTGCCAGCAGCGTGGGACAGGGCGGGACAGATACGCAGTATTTT.

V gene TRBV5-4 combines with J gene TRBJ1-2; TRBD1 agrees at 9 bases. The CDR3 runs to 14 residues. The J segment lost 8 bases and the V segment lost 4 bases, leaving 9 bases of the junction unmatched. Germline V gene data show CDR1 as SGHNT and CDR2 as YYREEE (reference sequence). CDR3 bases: TGTGCCAGCAGCGGGGGACAGGGATGGAAGGGCTACACCTTC. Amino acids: CASSGGQGWKGYTF. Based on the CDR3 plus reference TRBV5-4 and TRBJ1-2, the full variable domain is ETGVTQSPTHLIKTRGQQVTLRCSSQSGHNTVSWYQQALGQGPQFIFQYYREEENGRGNFPPRFSGLQFPNYSSELNVNALELDDSALYLCASSGGQGWKGYTFGSGTRLTVV.

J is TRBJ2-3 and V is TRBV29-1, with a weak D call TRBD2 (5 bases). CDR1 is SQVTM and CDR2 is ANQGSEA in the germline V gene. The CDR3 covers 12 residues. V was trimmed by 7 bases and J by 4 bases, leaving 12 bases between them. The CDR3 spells CSAARGPDTQYF. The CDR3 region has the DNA TGCAGCGCAGCTCGGGGTCCAGATACGCAGTATTTT.

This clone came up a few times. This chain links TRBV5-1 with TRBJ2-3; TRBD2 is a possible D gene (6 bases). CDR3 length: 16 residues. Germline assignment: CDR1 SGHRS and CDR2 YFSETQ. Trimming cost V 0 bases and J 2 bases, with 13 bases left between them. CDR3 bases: TGCGCCAGCAGCTTGGTAATAGGAGGGTTCACAGATACGCAGTATTTT. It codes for CASSLVIGGFTDTQYF.

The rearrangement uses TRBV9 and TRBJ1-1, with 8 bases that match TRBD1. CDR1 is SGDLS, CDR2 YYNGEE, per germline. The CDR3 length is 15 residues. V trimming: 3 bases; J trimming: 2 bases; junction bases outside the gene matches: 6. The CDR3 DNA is TGTGCCAGCAGCGACAAGACAGGGGCTAACACTGAAGCTTTCTTT. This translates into CASSDKTGANTEAFF. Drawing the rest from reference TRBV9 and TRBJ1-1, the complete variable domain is DSGVTQTPKHLITATGQRVTLRCSPRSGDLSVYWYQQSLDQGLQFLIQYYNGEERAKGNILERFSAQQFPDLHSELNLSSLELGDSALYFCASSDKTGANTEAFFGQGTRLTVV.

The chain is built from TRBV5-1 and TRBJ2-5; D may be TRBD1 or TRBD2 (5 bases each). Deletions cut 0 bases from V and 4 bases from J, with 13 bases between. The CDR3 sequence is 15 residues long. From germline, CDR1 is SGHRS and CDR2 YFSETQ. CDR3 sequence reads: CASSLEGTMGETQYF. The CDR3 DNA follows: TGCGCCAGCAGCTTGGAGGGGACCATGGGAGAGACCCAGTACTTC.

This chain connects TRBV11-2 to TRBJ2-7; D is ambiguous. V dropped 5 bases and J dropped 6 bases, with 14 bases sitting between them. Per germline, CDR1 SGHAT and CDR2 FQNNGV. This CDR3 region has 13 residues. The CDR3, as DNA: TGTGCCAGCAGCGCGGCTATTTCGAGCGAGCAGTACTTC. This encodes CASSAAISSEQYF.

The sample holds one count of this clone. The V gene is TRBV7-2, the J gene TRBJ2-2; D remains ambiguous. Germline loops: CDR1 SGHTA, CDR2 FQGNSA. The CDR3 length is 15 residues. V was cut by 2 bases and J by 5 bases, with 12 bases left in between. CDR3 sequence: CASSLNQAGTGELFF. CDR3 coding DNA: TGTGCCAGCAGCTTAAACCAAGCTGGGACCGGGGAGCTGTTTTTT.

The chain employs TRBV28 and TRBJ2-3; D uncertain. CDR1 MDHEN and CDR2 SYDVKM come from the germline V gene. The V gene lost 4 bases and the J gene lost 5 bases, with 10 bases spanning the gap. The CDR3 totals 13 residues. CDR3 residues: CASSSPGGDTQYF. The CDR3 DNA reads TGTGCCAGCAGTTCCCCCGGCGGAGATACGCAGTATTTT. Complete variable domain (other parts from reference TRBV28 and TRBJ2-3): DVKVTQSSRYLVKRTGEKVFLECVQDMDHENMFWYRQDPGLGLRLIYFSYDVKMKEKGDIPEGYSVSREKKERFSLILESASTNQTSMYLCASSSPGGDTQYFGPGTRLTVL.

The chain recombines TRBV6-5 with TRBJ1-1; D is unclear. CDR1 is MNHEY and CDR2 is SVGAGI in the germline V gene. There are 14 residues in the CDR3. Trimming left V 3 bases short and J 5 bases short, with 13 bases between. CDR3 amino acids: CASSYSKGRTEAFF. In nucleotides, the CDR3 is TGTGCCAGCAGTTATAGCAAGGGAAGAACTGAAGCTTTCTTT.

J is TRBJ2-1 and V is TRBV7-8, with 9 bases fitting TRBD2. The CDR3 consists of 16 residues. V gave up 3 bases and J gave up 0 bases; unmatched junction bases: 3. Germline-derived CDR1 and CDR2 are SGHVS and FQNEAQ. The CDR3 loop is CASSFLAGSSYNEQFF. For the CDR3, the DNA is TGTGCCAGCAGCTTCCTAGCGGGAAGCTCCTACAATGAGCAGTTCTTC.

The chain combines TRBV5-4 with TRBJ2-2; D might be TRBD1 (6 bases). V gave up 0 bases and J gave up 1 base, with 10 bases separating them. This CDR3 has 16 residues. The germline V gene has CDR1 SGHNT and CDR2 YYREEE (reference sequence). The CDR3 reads CASSLVGQMNTGELFF. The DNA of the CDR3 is TGTGCCAGCAGCTTGGTTGGACAGATGAACACCGGGGAGCTGTTTTTT.

In DNA, the CDR3 is TGTGCCAGCAGCGTCCCACGGCGGGAGGGCCGGTTTGATGAGCAGTTCTTC. It translates to CASSVPRREGRFDEQFF. The chain has TRBV9 and TRBJ2-1, with 9 bases fitting TRBD2. Trimming at V came to 2 bases and at J to 8 bases, leaving 14 bases not matched to a gene. Germline CDR1 reads SGDLS; CDR2 reads YYNGEE. CDR3 length equals 17 residues. Looking up the rest from reference TRBV9 and TRBJ2-1 gives the full variable domain: DSGVTQTPKHLITATGQRVTLRCSPRSGDLSVYWYQQSLDQGLQFLIQYYNGEERAKGNILERFSAQQFPDLHSELNLSSLELGDSALYFCASSVPRREGRFDEQFFGPGTRLTVL.